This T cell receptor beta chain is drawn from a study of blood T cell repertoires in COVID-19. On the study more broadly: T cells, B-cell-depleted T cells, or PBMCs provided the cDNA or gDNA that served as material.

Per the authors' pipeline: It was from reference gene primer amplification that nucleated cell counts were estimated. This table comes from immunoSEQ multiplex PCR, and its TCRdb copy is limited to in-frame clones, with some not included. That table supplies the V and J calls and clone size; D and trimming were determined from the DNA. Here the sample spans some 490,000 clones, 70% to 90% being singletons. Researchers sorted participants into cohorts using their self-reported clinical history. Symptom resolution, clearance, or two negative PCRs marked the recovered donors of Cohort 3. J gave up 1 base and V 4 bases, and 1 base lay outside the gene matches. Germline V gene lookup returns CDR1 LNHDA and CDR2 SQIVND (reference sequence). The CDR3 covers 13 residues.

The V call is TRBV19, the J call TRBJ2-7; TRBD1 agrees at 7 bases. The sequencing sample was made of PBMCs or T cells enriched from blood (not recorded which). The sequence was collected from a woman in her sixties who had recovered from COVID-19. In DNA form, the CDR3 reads TGTGCCAGTAGTAGGGGACAGTCCTACGAGCAGTACGTC. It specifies CASSRGQSYEQYV.